This T cell receptor beta chain stems from a study of cytomegalovirus exposure and HLA in healthy donors. Study outcomes and limitations: A few CMV-associated chains proved CMV antigen-specific in vitro. TCR beta chains numbering 164 were designated cytomegalovirus-associated.

TCRdb keeps only in-frame clones here, not all; method: immunoSEQ multiplex PCR. Here the sample spans 200,000 to 250,000 clones, less than 90% being singletons. About this clone itself: The antigen is not known.

This CDR3 region has 13 residues. Germline V CDR1 and CDR2: MGHRA, YSYEKL. V was pared by 4 bases and J by 6 bases, with 2 bases of the junction left unmatched. This sequence originates from a woman under 30 in good health and CMV-seronegative. The chain is built from TRBV4-1 and TRBJ1-4; TRBD1 matches at 7 bases. Specimen: PBMCs. CDR3 sequence reads: CASSLGGYEKLFF. CDR3 DNA sequence: TGCGCCAGCAGCCTAGGGGGCTATGAAAAACTGTTTTTT.